The clone carrying this TCR beta chain has only a few counts. What it binds is unknown. The data were taken from a study of T-cell reconstitution after alpha-beta-depleted transplantation in children. Germline V gives CDR1 MDHEN, CDR2 SYDVKM. The CDR3 is 16 residues long. V lost 4 bases to trimming and J lost 5 bases, with 18 bases between them. Study-level points and caveats: Diversity and T-cell counts at one year after transplant derived mostly from new T cells. As was reported, about two months after transplant, alpha-beta T cells came from several hundred expanded graft clones.

Unique molecular identifiers were incorporated during preparation of the TCRbeta library. TCRdb re-called the PCR reads with MiXCR, one entry per CDR3 protein. The table lists 700,000 or so distinct CDR3 sequences, roughly 13% of them singletons. The chain links TRBV28 to TRBJ2-1; D may correspond to TRBD1 or TRBD2 (5 bases each). The sequence was collected from a girl aged 2 to 10 with congenital amegakaryocytic thrombocytopenia, due to receive a stem cell transplant. The starting material was PBMCs, obtained before TCRalphabeta/CD19-depleted stem cell transplant. CDR3 nucleotide sequence: TGTGCCAGCAGTTATTCAGGGATGAAGGGACACAATGAGCAGTTCTTC. Translated, it gives CASSYSGMKGHNEQFF.